Listed below are T cell receptor beta chains from one sample, sequenced in a study of siplizumab effects on memory and regulatory T cells. Here immunoSEQ multiplex PCR was the method, and the copy in TCRdb shows in-frame clones only, minus some. The data show roughly 100,000 clones, approximately 93% seen once. Sequenced material: Tregs sorted from blood. Receptors originate from a human donor in good health. CDR3s include the opening cysteine and the closing phenylalanine or tryptophan. Each record gives: clone size, D gene, V gene, J gene, CDR3 DNA, CDR3 protein. A D gene is named only where the DNA matches it firmly. Clone size is shown for a subset of rows, as once, few, many or a class of expanded clone.

-	-	TRBV6-4	TRBJ1-5	TGTGCCAGCAGCGCCGAGGGGGGTAGCAATCAGCCCCAGCATTTT	CASSAEGGSNQPQHF
-	-	TRBV2	TRBJ2-7	TGTGCCAGCAGTCCTCCCCGCCGCCCCCGGCAGTACTTC	CASSPPRRPRQYF
-	-	TRBV18	TRBJ1-1	TGTGCCAGCTCGTCTCAGGGGAAGACTGAAGCTTTCTTT	CASSSQGKTEAFF
-	TRBD1	TRBV14	TRBJ1-1	TGTGCCAGCAGCGCCTGGGACAGGGGTACGGCTTTCTTT	CASSAWDRGTAFF
-	-	TRBV7-9	TRBJ1-2	TGTGCCAGCGGGTTAGGGGATGGCTACACCTTC	CASGLGDGYTF
-	-	TRBV18	TRBJ2-5	TGTGCCAGCTCACCGGACTCCTGGGGGGAGACCCAGTACTTC	CASSPDSWGETQYF
few	-	TRBV4-2	TRBJ1-1	TGTGCCAGCAGCCAAAAATCTGGGGGCGTATCAGCTTTCTTT	CASSQKSGGVSAFF
-	-	TRBV5-1	TRBJ1-1	TGCGCCAGCAGAGGGGCTGAAGCTTTCTTT	CASRGAEAFF
-	TRBD1	TRBV19	TRBJ1-5	TGTGCCAGCGGACAGGAACAGCCCCAGCATTTT	CASGQEQPQHF
-	TRBD1	TRBV10-3	TRBJ2-7	TGTGCCATCAGGGGAGACAGGGGAGGCCACGAGCAGTACTTC	CAIRGDRGGHEQYF
few	TRBD1	TRBV9	TRBJ1-2	TGTGCCAGCAGCGTAGGACCGACAGGGGCATCTGGCTACACCTTC	CASSVGPTGASGYTF
once	-	TRBV7-2	TRBJ1-2	TGTGCCAGCAGCTTAGAAGGCGGACGTAACTATGGCTACACCTTC	CASSLEGGRNYGYTF
once	-	TRBV25-1	TRBJ1-2	TGTGCCAGCAGTGAGCGAACAGGGCTCAACTATGGCTACACCTTC	CASSERTGLNYGYTF
-	-	TRBV5-6	TRBJ1-5	TGTGCCAGCAGCGGGGGGGTCCGCAATCAGCCCCAGCATTTT	CASSGGVRNQPQHF
-	-	TRBV2	TRBJ1-2	TGTGCCAGCTTCTACCGGGACAACTATGGCTACACCTTC	CASFYRDNYGYTF
-	-	TRBV5-1	TRBJ2-5	TGCGCCAGCAGCTTGTATGTAGCCGGGGGTGACCAAGAGACCCAGTACTTC	CASSLYVAGGDQETQYF
-	-	TRBV25-1	TRBJ1-2	TGTGCCAGCAGTCTTGGGTTAGCTAACTATGGCTACACCTTC	CASSLGLANYGYTF
-	-	TRBV9	TRBJ2-1	TGTGCCAGCAGCCGCACTATTTCCTACAATGAGCAGTTCTTC	CASSRTISYNEQFF
-	TRBD1	TRBV23-1	TRBJ2-5	TGCGCCAGCAGAACAACTTCGCTTTACCGGGACAGGTCTAGTGAGACCCAGTACTTC	CASRTTSLYRDRSSETQYF
-	-	TRBV27	TRBJ2-5	TGTGCCAGCAGGGAGGAGACCCAGTACTTC	CASREETQYF
-	-	TRBV10-3	TRBJ1-1	TGTGCCATCAGTCGGGAGGAGTTCGCTGAAGCTTTCTTT	CAISREEFAEAFF
-	TRBD1	TRBV6-1	TRBJ2-7	TGTGCCAGCAGCCGACAGGGGGGGCAGTACTTC	CASSRQGGQYF
-	TRBD1	TRBV6-1	TRBJ1-1	TGTGCCAGCAGTGCCCGGGACAGGGGGGATCGTGAAGCTTTCTTT	CASSARDRGDREAFF
once	-	TRBV2	TRBJ2-7	TGTGCCAGCAGTAAGGACCGACCCTCCTACGAGCAGTACTTC	CASSKDRPSYEQYF
-	-	TRBV7-9	TRBJ2-5	TGTGCCAGCACTGAACAGACCCAAGAGACCCAGTACTTC	CASTEQTQETQYF
-	-	TRBV6-6	TRBJ2-5	TGTGCCAGCAGCCCTAGACATCAAGAGACCCAGTACTTC	CASSPRHQETQYF
once	-	TRBV5-5	TRBJ2-5	TGTGCCAGCAGCTTATTCGCACAGGAGAAAGAGACCCAGTACTTC	CASSLFAQEKETQYF
few	-	TRBV14	TRBJ1-6	TGTGCCAGCAGCCAAGGCGCCCCGAGCTCCTATAATTCACCCCTCCACTTT	CASSQGAPSSYNSPLHF